The clone carrying this TCR beta chain was observed a handful of times. What it recognizes is unknown. MiXCR was run by TCRdb on the reads, yielding one entry per CDR3 protein. Here the sample spans about 830,000 distinct CDR3 sequences, about 31% being singletons. The data stem from a study of T cell repertoires in cytomegalovirus infection. Germline lookup yields CDR1 PRHDT and CDR2 FYEKMQ (reference sequence). The CDR3 is made up of 14 amino acids. V was pared by 0 bases and J by 8 bases, with 10 bases between. The genes are TRBV13 and TRBJ1-4; no firm D call. The receptor comes from a human donor in good health (CMV status not recorded). Some clones in this sample may be carry-over from other donors' samples. Sequenced here: cultured CD8+ T cells from PBMCs, sampled from culture after CMV antigen stimulation. CDR3 region: CASSLGGRGEKLFF. CDR3 DNA: TGTGCCAGCAGCTTAGGCGGGCGGGGAGAAAAACTGTTTTTT. Full variable domain (outside the CDR3, taken from reference TRBV13 and TRBJ1-4): AAGVIQSPRHLIKEKRETATLKCYPIPRHDTVYWYQQGPGQDPQFLISFYEKMQSDKGSIPDRFSAQQFSDYHSELNMSSLELGDSALYFCASSLGGRGEKLFFGSGTQLSVL.